What follows describes a single T cell receptor beta chain. Per the original methods: ImmunoSEQ sequences covered only the junction and lacked quality scores; filtering therefore differed. TCRdb keeps only in-frame clones here, not all; method: immunoSEQ multiplex PCR. V and J calls and clone size come straight from that table; D and trimming were deduced from the DNA. The sample lists some 2 million clones; approximately 95% were seen once. This CDR3 contains 16 residues. The V gene lost 0 bases and the J gene lost 3 bases, with 12 bases spanning the gap. The germline CDR1 and CDR2 sequences are MNHEY and SVGAGI. The data originate from a study of shared clonotypes between healthy human individuals. CD45RO-negative, CCR7-positively selected cells formed the naive CD8 fraction, excluding terminally differentiated effector memory CD45RA+ cells.

The sequence was obtained from a man aged 18 to 29 in good health. This chain connects TRBV6-5 to TRBJ2-1, with D maybe TRBD1 (5 bases). Source material: naive CD8+ T cells sorted from blood. The CDR3 region has the DNA TGTGCCAGCAGTTACTCCAGGGAACCCATCTACAATGAGCAGTTCTTC. Amino acid sequence: CASSYSREPIYNEQFF.